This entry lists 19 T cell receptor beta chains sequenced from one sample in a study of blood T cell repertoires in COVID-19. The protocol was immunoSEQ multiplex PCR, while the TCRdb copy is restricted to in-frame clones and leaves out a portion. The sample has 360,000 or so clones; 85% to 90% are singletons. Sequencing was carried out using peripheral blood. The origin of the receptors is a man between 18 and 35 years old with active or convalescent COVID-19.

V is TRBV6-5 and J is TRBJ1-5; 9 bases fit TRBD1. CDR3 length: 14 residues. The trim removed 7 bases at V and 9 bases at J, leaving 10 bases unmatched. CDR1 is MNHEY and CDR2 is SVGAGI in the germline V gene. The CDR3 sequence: CASIREPGQGPQHF. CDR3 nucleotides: TGTGCCAGCATTCGGGAACCGGGACAGGGGCCCCAGCATTTT.

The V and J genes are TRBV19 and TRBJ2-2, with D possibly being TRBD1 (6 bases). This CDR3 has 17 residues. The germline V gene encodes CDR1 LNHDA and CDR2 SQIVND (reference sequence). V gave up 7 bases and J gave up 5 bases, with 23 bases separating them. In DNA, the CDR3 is TGTGCCAGTATTTCTTCCAACAGGGCCGCGAGTACCGGGGAGCTGTTTTTT. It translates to CASISSNRAASTGELFF.

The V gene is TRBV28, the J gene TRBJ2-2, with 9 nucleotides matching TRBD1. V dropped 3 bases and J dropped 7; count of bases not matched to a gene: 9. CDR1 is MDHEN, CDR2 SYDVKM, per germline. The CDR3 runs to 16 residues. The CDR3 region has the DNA TGTGCCAGCAGTTTTGGAGACAGGGGGATCCGCGGGGAGCTGTTTTTT. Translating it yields CASSFGDRGIRGELFF.

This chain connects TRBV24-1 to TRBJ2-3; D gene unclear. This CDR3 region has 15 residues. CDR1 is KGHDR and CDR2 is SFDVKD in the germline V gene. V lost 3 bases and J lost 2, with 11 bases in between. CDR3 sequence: CATSDHSSITDTQYF. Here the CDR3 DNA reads TGTGCCACCAGTGATCACTCGTCGATCACAGATACGCAGTATTTT.

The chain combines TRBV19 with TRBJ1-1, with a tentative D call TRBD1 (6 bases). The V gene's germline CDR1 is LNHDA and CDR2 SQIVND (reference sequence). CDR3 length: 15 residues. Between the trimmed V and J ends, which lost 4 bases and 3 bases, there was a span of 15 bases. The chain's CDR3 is CASSTVTGYHTEAFF. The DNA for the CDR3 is TGTGCCAGTAGTACCGTAACAGGGTATCACACTGAAGCTTTCTTT.

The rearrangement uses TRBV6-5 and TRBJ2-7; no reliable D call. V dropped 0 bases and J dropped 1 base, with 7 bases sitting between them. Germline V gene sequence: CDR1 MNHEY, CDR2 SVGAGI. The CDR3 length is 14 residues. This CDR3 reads CASSYSRISYEQYF. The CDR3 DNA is TGTGCCAGCAGTTACTCGAGGATTTCCTACGAGCAGTACTTC.

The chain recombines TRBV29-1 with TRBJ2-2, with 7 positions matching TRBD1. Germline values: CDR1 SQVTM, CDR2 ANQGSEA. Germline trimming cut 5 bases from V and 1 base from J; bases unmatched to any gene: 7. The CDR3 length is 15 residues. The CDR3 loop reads CSVSPGQLNTGELFF. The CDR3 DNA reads TGCAGCGTTTCCCCGGGACAGTTGAACACCGGGGAGCTGTTTTTT.

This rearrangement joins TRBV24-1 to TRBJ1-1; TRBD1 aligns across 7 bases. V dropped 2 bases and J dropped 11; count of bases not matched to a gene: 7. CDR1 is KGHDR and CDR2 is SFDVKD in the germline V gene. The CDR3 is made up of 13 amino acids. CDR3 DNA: TGTGCCACCAGTGATTCAGGGACAGCTAGGGCTTTCTTT. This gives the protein CATSDSGTARAFF.

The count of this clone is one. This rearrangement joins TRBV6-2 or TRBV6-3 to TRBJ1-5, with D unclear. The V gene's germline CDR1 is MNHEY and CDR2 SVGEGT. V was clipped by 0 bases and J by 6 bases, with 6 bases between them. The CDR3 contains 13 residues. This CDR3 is CASSYSLSQPQHF. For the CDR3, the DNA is TGTGCCAGCAGTTACTCCCTCTCTCAGCCCCAGCATTTT.

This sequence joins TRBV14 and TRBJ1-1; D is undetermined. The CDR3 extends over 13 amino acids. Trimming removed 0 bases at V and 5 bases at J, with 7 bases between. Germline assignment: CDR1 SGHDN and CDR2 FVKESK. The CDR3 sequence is CASSQDEATEAFF. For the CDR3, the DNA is TGTGCCAGCAGCCAAGATGAAGCAACTGAAGCTTTCTTT. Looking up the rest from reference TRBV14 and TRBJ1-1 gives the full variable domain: EAGVTQFPSHSVIEKGQTVTLRCDPISGHDNLYWYRRVMGKEIKFLLHFVKESKQDESGMPNNRFLAERTGGTYSTLKVQPAELEDSGVYFCASSQDEATEAFFGQGTRLTVV.

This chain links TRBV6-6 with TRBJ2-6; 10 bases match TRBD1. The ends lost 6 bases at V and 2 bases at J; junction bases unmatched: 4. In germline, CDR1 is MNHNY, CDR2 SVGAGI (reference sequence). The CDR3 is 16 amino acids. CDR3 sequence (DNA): TGTGCCAGCAGGGACAGGGGGGGTCCTGGGGCCAACGTCCTGACTTTC. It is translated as CASRDRGGPGANVLTF.

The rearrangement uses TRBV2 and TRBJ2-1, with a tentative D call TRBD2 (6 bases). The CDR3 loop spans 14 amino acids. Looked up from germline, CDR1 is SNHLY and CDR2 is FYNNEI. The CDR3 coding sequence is TGTGCAACTGCGTGGAGGGTGACCTACAATGAGCAGTTCTTC. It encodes CATAWRVTYNEQFF.

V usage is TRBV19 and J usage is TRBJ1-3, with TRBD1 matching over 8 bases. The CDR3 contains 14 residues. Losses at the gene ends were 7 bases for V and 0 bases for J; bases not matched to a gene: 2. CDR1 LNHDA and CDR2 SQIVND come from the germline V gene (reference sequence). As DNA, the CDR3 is TGTGCCAGTACCGACAGGGGCTCTGGAAACACCATATATTTT. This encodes CASTDRGSGNTIYF.

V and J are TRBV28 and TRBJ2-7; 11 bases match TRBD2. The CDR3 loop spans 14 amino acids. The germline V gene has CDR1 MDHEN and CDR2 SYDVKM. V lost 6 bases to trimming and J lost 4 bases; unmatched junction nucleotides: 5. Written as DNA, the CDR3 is TGTGCCAGCAGCCCGCGGACTAGCGGGTACGAGCAGTACTTC. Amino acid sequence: CASSPRTSGYEQYF.

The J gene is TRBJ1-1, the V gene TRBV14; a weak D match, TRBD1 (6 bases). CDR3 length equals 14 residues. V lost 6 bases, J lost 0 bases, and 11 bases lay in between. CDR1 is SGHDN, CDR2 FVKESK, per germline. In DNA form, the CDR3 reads TGTGCCAGCAGACAACAGGGAATGAACACTGAAGCTTTCTTT. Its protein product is CASRQQGMNTEAFF.

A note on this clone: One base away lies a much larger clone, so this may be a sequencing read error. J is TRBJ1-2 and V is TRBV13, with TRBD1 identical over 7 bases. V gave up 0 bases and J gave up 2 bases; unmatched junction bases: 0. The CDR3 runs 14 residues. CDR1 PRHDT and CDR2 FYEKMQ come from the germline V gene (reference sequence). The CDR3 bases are TGTGCCAGCAGCTTAGGACAGGGGAACTATGGCTACACCTTC. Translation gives CASSLGQGNYGYTF.

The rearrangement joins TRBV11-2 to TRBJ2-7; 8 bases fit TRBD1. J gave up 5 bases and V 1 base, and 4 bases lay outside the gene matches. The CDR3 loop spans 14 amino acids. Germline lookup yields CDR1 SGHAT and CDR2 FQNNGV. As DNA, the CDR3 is TGTGCCAGCAGCTTAGGAGGGACAGGAGACGAGCAGTACTTC. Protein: CASSLGGTGDEQYF.

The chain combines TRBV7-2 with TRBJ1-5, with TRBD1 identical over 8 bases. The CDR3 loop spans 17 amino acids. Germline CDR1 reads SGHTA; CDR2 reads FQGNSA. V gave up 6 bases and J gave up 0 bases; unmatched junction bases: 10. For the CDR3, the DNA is TGTGCCAGCAGTCCGGGACAGGCGAAATATAGCAATCAGCCCCAGCATTTT. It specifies CASSPGQAKYSNQPQHF. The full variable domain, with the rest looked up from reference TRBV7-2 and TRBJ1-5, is GAGVSQSPSNKVTEKGKDVELRCDPISGHTALYWYRQSLGQGLEFLIYFQGNSAPDKSGLPSDRFSAERTGGSVSTLTIQRTQQEDSAVYLCASSPGQAKYSNQPQHFGDGTRLSIL.

The CDR3 spells CASSYPVGRGALGAFF. The DNA of the CDR3 is TGTGCCAGCAGCTACCCCGTGGGCAGGGGGGCTTTAGGTGCTTTCTTT. This rearrangement joins TRBV5-5 to TRBJ1-1; the match to TRBD1 covers 7 bases. Germline trimming cut 3 bases from V and 11 bases from J; bases unmatched to any gene: 19. The CDR3 spans 16 residues. The V gene's germline CDR1 is SGHKS and CDR2 YYEKEE (reference sequence).